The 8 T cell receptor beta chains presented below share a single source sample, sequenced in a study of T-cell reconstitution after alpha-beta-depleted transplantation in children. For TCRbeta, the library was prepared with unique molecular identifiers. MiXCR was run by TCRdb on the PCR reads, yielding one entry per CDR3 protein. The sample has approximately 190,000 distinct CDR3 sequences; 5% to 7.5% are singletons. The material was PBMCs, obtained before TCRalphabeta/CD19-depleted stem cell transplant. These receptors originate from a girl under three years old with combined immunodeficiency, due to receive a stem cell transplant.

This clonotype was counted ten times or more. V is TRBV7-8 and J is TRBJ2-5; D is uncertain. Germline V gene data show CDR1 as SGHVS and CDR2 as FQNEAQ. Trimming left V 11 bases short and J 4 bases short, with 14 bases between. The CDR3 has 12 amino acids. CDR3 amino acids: CACESPPETQYF. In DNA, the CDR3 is TGTGCCTGTGAAAGCCCTCCAGAGACCCAGTACTTC.

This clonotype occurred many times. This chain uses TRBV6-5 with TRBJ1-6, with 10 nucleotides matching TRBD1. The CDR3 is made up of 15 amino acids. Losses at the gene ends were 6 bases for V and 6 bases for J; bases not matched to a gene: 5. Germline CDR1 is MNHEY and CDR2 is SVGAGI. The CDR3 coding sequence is TGTGCCAGCAGGGTAGGGACAGGGGTTAATTCACCCCTCCACTTT. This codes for CASRVGTGVNSPLHF.

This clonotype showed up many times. The CDR3 region has the DNA TGTGCCAGCAGCTTCCTAGACAGTACTCTCCATGAAGCTTTCTTT. It is translated as CASSFLDSTLHEAFF. V usage is TRBV7-9 and J usage is TRBJ1-1, with D possibly matching TRBD1 (5 bases). The CDR3 sequence is 15 residues long. V was shortened by 3 bases and J by 7 bases, with 18 bases between the two germline ends. CDR1 and CDR2 from the germline V gene are SEHNR and FQNEAQ (reference sequence).

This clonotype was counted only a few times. CDR3 nucleotide sequence: TGTGCCAGCAGCTTAGAGACGAACACTGAAGCTTTCTTT. Amino acids: CASSLETNTEAFF. This sequence joins TRBV7-9 and TRBJ1-1; D call uncertain. The CDR3 has 13 residues. Deletions cut 1 base from V and 1 base from J, with 4 bases between. Germline V gene data show CDR1 as SEHNR and CDR2 as FQNEAQ (reference sequence).

The CDR3 protein is CASSHPRGRDGYTF. CDR3 DNA sequence: TGCGCCAGCAGCCATCCCAGGGGCAGGGACGGCTACACCTTC. The rearrangement links TRBV4-1 to TRBJ1-2, with D tentatively TRBD1 (6 bases). Per the germline V gene, CDR1 is MGHRA and CDR2 is YSYEKL. This CDR3 is 14 amino acids long. V lost 3 bases and J lost 8, with 16 bases in between.

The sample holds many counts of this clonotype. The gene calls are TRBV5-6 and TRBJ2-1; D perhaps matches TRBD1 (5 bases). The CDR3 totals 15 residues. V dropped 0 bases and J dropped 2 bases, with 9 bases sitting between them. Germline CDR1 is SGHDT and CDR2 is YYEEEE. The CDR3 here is CASSLDRPTYNEQFF. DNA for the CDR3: TGTGCCAGCAGCTTGGACAGGCCTACCTACAATGAGCAGTTCTTC.

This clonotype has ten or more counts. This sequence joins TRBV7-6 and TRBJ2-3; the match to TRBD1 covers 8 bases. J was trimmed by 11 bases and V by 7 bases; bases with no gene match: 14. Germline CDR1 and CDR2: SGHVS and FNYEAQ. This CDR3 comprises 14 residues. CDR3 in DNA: TGTGCCAGCACCACATGGGAGACAGGGGAGGAGCAGTATTTT. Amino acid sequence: CASTTWETGEEQYF.

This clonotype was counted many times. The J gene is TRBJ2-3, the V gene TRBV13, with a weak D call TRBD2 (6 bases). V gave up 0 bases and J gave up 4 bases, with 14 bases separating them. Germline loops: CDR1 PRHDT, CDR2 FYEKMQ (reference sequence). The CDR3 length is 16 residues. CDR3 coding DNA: TGTGCCAGCAGCTTAGGCGGGATTAGCGGACCAGATACGCAGTATTTT. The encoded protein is CASSLGGISGPDTQYF.